The entry that follows covers one T cell receptor (beta chain) sequence. This sample stems from a study of graft-versus-host responses after intestinal transplantation. The table came from immunoSEQ multiplex PCR; TCRdb's copy has only in-frame clones and leaves some out. Of 21,000 or so clones listed, around 94% are singletons. The CDR3 is 15 amino acids. The germline V and J ends were trimmed by 0 bases and 4 bases, with 11 bases remaining between them. In germline, CDR1 is SGHDT, CDR2 YYEEEE. The chain combines TRBV5-6 with TRBJ2-1, with a possible D match to TRBD2 (6 bases). This clonotype originated in a human patient who received an intestinal transplant, so some T cells may come from the graft donor. Sample: PBMCs, taken around 37 weeks after intestinal transplant. The chain's CDR3 is CASSLGREFYNEQFF. The CDR3, as DNA: TGTGCCAGCAGCTTGGGGCGGGAATTTTACAATGAGCAGTTCTTC.